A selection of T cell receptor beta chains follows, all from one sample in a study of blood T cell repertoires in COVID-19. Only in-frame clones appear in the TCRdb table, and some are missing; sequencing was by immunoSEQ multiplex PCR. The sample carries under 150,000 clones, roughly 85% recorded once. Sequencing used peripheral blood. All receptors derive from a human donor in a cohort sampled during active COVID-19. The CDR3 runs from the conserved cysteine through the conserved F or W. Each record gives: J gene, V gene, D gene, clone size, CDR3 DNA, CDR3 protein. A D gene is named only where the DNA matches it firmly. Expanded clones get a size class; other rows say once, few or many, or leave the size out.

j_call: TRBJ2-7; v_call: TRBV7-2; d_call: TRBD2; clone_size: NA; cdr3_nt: TGTGCCAGCAGTCCTAGCGGGAGAACCGACTACGAGCAGTACTTC; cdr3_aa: CASSPSGRTDYEQYF
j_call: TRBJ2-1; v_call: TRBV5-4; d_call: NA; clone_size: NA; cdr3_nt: TGTGCCAGCAGCTTGGGAGGCAGCAACAATGAGCAGTTCTTC; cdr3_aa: CASSLGGSNNEQFF
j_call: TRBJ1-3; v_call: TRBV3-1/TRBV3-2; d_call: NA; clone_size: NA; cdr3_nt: TGTGCCAGCAGCCAAGCCGTCGTCTCTGGAAACACCATATATTTT; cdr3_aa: CASSQAVVSGNTIYF
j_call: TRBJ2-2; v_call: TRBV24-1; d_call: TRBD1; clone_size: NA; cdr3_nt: TGTGCCACCAGTGATCCGAGAACAGGGGCCGGTGGGGAGCTGTTTTTT; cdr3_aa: CATSDPRTGAGGELFF
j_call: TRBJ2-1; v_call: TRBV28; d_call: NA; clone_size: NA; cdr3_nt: TGTGCCAGCAGTCCTTACGAGAACAATGAGCAGTTCTTC; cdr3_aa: CASSPYENNEQFF
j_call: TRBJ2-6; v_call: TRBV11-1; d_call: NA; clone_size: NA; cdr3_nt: TGTGCCAGCAGCCACCTGCCGGGCTCTGGGGCCAACGTCCTGACTTTC; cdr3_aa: CASSHLPGSGANVLTF
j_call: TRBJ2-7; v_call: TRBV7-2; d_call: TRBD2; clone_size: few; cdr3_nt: TGTGCCAGCAGCGCATCTTCTGCGGGAGAGGGACCCGAGCAGTACTTC; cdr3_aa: CASSASSAGEGPEQYF
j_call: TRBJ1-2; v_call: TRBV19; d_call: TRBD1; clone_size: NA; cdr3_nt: TGTGCCAGTAGGGGGGACAGGGAAAGTGGCTACACCTTC; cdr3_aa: CASRGDRESGYTF
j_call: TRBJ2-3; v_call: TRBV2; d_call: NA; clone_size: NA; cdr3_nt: TGTGCCAGCAGGGGGGCGGCAGGGGACAAGAATACGCAGTATTTT; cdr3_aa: CASRGAAGDKNTQYF
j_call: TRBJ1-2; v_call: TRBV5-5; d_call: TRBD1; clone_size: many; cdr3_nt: TGTGCCAGCAGCTGGGGACAGGGCGTCTATGGCTACACCTTC; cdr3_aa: CASSWGQGVYGYTF
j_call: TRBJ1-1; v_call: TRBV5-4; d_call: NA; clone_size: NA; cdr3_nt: TGTGCCAGCAGCAAGGAACAGGGTGCCACTGAAGCTTTCTTT; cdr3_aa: CASSKEQGATEAFF
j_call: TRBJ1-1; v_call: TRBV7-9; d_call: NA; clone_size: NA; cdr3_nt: TGTGCCAGCAGCTTAGATACAAGGAACACTGAAGCTTTCTTT; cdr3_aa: CASSLDTRNTEAFF
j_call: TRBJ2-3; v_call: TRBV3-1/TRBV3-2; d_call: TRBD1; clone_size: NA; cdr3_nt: TGTGCCAGCAGCCAAGCCGGGACAGACGACACAGATACGCAGTATTTT; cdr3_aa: CASSQAGTDDTDTQYF
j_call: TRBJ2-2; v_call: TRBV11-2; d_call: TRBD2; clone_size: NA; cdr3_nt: TGTGCCAGCAGCTCCATAGCGGGAGAGGACACCGGGGAGCTGTTTTTT; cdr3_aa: CASSSIAGEDTGELFF
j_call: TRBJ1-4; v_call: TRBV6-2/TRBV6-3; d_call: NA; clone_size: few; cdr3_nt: TGTGCCAGCAGTTACTCGACAAAGGGACAACCAACTAATGAAAAACTGTTTTTT; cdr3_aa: CASSYSTKGQPTNEKLFF
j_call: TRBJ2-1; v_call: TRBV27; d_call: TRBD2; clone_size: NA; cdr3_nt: TGTGCCAGCAGTTCCCGAGGGAGGGCCGTTGTAAGCTCCTACAATGAGCAGTTCTTC; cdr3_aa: CASSSRGRAVVSSYNEQFF
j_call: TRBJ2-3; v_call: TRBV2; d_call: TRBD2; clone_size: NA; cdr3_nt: TGTGCCAGCGCCGAGTCTGGGACTAGCGGGAAAATGAGCACAGATACGCAGTATTTT; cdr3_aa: CASAESGTSGKMSTDTQYF
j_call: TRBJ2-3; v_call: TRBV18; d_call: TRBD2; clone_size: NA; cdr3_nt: TGTGCCAGCTCAACGAGCGGGAGCCCCACAGATACGCAGTATTTT; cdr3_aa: CASSTSGSPTDTQYF
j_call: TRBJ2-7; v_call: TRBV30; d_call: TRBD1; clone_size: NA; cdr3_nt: TGTGCCTGGAGTGCAGGGGGCGGTCGCGAGCAGTACTTC; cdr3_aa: CAWSAGGGREQYF
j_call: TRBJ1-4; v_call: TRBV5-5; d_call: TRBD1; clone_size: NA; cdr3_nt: TGTGCCAGCAGCCGGACAGGGGGCAATAATGAAAAACTGTTTTTT; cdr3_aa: CASSRTGGNNEKLFF
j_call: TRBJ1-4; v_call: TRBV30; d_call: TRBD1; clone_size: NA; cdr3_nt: TGTGCCTGGAGGACAGGGGCTAATGAAAAACTGTTTTTT; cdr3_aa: CAWRTGANEKLFF
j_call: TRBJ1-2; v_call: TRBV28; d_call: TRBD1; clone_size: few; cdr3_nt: TGTGCCAGCACCCGCCCAGGCGGGACAGGGGGCTATGGCTACACCTTC; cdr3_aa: CASTRPGGTGGYGYTF
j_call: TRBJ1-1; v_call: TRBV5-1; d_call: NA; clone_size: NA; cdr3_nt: TGCGCCAGCAGCAAGACAGAGAACACTGAAGCTTTCTTT; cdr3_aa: CASSKTENTEAFF
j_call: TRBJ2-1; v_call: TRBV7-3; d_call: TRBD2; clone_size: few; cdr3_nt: TGTGCCAGCAGCTTACTAGCGGGAGCCAACAGTGAGCAGTTCTTC; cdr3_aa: CASSLLAGANSEQFF
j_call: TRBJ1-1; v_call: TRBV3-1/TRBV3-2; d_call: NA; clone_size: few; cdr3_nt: TGTGCCAGCAGCCAGGAACAGGGGAACACTGAAGCTTTCTTT; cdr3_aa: CASSQEQGNTEAFF
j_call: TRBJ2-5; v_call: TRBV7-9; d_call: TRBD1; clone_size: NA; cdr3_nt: TGTGCCAGCAGCTTGGGACAGGGAGGATTGGAGACCCAGTACTTC; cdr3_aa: CASSLGQGGLETQYF
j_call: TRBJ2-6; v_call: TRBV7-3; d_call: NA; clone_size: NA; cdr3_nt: TGTGCCAGCAGCAAAACTAGTCTTGGGGCCAACGTCCTGACTTTC; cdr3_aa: CASSKTSLGANVLTF
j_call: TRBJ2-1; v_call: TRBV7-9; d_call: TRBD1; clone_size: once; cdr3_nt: TGTGCCAGCAGCTTAGGGACAGGGGGCTTAGATGAGCAGTTCTTC; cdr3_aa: CASSLGTGGLDEQFF
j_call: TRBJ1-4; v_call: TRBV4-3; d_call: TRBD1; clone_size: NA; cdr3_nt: TGCGCCAGCAGCCAAGGGGGACAGGGGGCGCTTAATGAAAAACTGTTTTTT; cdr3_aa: CASSQGGQGALNEKLFF
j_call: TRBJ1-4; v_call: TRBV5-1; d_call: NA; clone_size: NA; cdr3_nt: TGCGCCAGCAGCTTGGGAGTCACAGCAACTAATGAAAAACTGTTTTTT; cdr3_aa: CASSLGVTATNEKLFF
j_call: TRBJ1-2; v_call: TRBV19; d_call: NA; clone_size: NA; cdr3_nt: TGTGCCAGTAGTTGGGCGCTTACCTATGGCTACACCTTC; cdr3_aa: CASSWALTYGYTF
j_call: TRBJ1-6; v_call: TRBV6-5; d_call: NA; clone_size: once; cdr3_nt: TGTGCCAGCAGTCCAGGGATCTCCTATAATTCACCCCTCCACTTT; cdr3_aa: CASSPGISYNSPLHF
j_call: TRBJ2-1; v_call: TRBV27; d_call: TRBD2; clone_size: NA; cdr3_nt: TGTGCCAGCAGTCCTAGGGGATTTCTAGCGGGGGCTTACAATGAGCAGTTCTTC; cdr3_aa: CASSPRGFLAGAYNEQFF
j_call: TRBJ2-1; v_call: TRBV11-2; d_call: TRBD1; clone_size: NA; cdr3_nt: TGTGCCAGCAGAAAACCGGGACAGCAATACAATGAGCAGTTCTTC; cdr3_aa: CASRKPGQQYNEQFF
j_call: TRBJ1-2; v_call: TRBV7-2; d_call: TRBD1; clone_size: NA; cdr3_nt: TGTGCCAGCAGCCCCCGTGGGACAGCCGGCTATGGCTACACCTTC; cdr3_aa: CASSPRGTAGYGYTF
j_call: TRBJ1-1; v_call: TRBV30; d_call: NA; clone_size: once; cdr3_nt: TGTGCCTGGAGCCCCGAGGGCCGCGGGATAGCTTTCTTT; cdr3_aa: CAWSPEGRGIAFF
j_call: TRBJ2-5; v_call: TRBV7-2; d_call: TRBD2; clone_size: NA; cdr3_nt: TGTGCCAGCAGCTTAGGTCCTAGCGGGGGACAAGAGACCCAGTACTTC; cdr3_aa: CASSLGPSGGQETQYF
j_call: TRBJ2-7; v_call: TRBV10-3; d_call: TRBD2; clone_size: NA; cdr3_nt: TGTGCCATCGGGGGGGTCCCCTCCTACGAGCAGTACTTC; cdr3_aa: CAIGGVPSYEQYF
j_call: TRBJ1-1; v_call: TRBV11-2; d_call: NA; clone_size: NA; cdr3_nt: TGTGCCAGCAGCCCTGACCTAGTCACTGAAGCTTTCTTT; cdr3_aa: CASSPDLVTEAFF
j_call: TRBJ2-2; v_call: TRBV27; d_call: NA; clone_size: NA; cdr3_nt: TGTGCCAGCACAATTTCTAGGTCGAGCACCGGGGAGCTGTTTTTT; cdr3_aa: CASTISRSSTGELFF
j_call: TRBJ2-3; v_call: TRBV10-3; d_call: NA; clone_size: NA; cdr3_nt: TGTGCCATCAGCGGGCAGGGTGGGACAGATACGCAGTATTTT; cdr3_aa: CAISGQGGTDTQYF
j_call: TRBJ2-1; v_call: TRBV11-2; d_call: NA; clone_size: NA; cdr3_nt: TGTGCCAGCAGCTTAGCACGTGGCGGGACCAAAGCAAATGAGCAGTTCTTC; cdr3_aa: CASSLARGGTKANEQFF
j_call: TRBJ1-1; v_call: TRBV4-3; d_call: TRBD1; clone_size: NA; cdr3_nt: TGCGCCAGCAGCCGAGACAGGGGAATCACTGAAGCTTTCTTT; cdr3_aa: CASSRDRGITEAFF
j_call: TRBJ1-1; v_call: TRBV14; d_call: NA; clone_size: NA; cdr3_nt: TGTGCCAGCAGCCTACAGGCGCCGAACACTGAAGCTTTCTTT; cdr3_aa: CASSLQAPNTEAFF
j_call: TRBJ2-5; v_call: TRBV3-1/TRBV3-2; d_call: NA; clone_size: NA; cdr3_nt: TGTGCCAGCAGCCAAGGGACAGTTGCTCAAGAGACCCAGTACTTC; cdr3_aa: CASSQGTVAQETQYF
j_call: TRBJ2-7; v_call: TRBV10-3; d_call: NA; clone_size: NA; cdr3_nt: TGTGCCATCAGTGAATGGGGAGGCTACGAGCAGTACTTC; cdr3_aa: CAISEWGGYEQYF
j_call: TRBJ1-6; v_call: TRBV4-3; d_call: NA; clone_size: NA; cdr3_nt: TGCGCCAGCAGCCAGGGTCCGGGCCGAGGGAATTCACCCCTCCACTTT; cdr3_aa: CASSQGPGRGNSPLHF
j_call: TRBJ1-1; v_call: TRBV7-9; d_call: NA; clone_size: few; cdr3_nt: TGTGCCAGCAGCCTAACAGGGATCGAAGCTTTCTTT; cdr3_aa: CASSLTGIEAFF
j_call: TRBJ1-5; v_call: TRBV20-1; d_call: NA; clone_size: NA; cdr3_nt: TGCAGTGCTAGTGGAGTTAGCAATCAGCCCCAGCATTTT; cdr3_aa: CSASGVSNQPQHF